This T cell receptor beta chain was retrieved from a study of blood T cell repertoires in COVID-19. In the study overall: Italy, Spain and the United States were the sources of the convalescent and acute COVID-19 samples. Sources were T cells, B-cell-depleted T cells, or PBMCs; the material itself was cDNA or gDNA.

Study processing details: From reference gene primer amplification, estimates of nucleated cell counts were derived. Repertoires were generated with immunoSEQ multiplex PCR, while TCRdb's copy carries only in-frame clones and drops some. V, J and clone size reflect that table, while D and trimming were determined from the DNA. Of approximately 170,000 clones detected, 84% appear once; the ten largest clones hold less than 3.5%. The germline V and J ends were trimmed by 4 bases and 8 bases, with 12 bases remaining between them. The CDR3 sequence is 13 residues long. Germline V gene lookup returns CDR1 SGHKS and CDR2 YYEKEE (reference sequence). Patients at the Seattle site were enrolled during active infection and followed longitudinally.

The rearrangement joins TRBV5-5 to TRBJ1-4; no firm D call. The sequence was obtained from a woman at least 80 years old with COVID-19, enrolled during active disease. What was sequenced was peripheral blood. CDR3 sequence: CASSRGQEEKLFF. CDR3 coding DNA: TGTGCCAGCAGCCGAGGGCAGGAAGAAAAACTGTTTTTT.